These 6 T cell receptor beta chains came from one sample sequenced in a study of Graves' ophthalmopathy and Graves' hyperthyroidism. The authors amplified TCR beta CDR3 regions, and they did so from RNA transcripts for repertoire sequencing. Second-round multiplex PCR followed a first-round RT-PCR using HTBI primers. TCRdb reanalysed the multiplex PCR reads using MiXCR and keeps one entry per CDR3 protein. The sample lists around 590,000 distinct CDR3 sequences; under 40% were seen once. The sequenced material came from peripheral blood or thyroid tissue (not recorded which). These receptors were obtained from an adult man with Graves' hyperthyroidism.

CDR3 DNA sequence: TGTGCCACCAGCAAACATGCAGGAGCTAACAATGAGCAGTACTTC. Protein: CATSKHAGANNEQYF. The chain recombines TRBV15 with TRBJ2-7; no firm D call. This CDR3 spans 15 amino acids. Germline V gene data show CDR1 as LNHNV and CDR2 as YYDKDF (reference sequence). Between the trimmed V and J ends, which lost 4 bases and 7 bases, there was a span of 20 bases. Based on the CDR3 plus reference TRBV15 and TRBJ2-7, the full variable domain is DAMVIQNPRYQVTQFGKPVTLSCSQTLNHNVMYWYQQKSSQAPKLLFHYYDKDFNNEADTPDNFQSRRPNTSFCFLDIRSPGLGDTAMYLCATSKHAGANNEQYFGPGTRLTVT.

This clonotype has at least ten counts. This sequence joins TRBV10-3 and TRBJ2-7; the match to TRBD2 covers 13 bases. Germline loops: CDR1 ENHRY, CDR2 SYGVKD. V dropped 4 bases and J dropped 3; count of bases not matched to a gene: 6. There are 16 residues in the CDR3. CDR3 coding DNA: TGTGCCATCAGTGGACGGACTAGCGGGAGTGACTACGAGCAGTACTTC. This encodes CAISGRTSGSDYEQYF.

V gene TRBV12-3 or TRBV12-4 combines with J gene TRBJ2-3; no firm D call. The CDR3 is 13 amino acids. The V and J ends lost 2 bases and 5 bases respectively, with 8 bases between them. CDR3 residues: CASSLKTGDTQYF. In DNA, the CDR3 is TGTGCCAGCAGTTTAAAAACGGGAGATACGCAGTATTTT.

This clonotype was counted ten times or more. This sequence joins TRBV11-1 and TRBJ2-2, with a possible D match to TRBD2 (6 bases). Germline V gives CDR1 SGHAT, CDR2 FQDESV (reference sequence). This CDR3 region has 16 residues. V was trimmed by 2 bases and J by 6 bases, leaving 16 bases between them. The CDR3 DNA reads as TGTGCCAGCAGCTTACTTTGGACGGGAGAGGCCGGGGAGCTGTTTTTT. This translates into CASSLLWTGEAGELFF.

The chain joins TRBV7-9 to TRBJ2-7; 9 bases agree with TRBD2. This CDR3 has 14 amino acids. The V gene end was trimmed by 1 base and the J gene end by 6 bases; junction bases not matched to a gene: 4. The germline gives CDR1 SEHNR, CDR2 FQNEAQ (reference sequence). In DNA, the CDR3 is TGTGCCAGCAGCTTAGTTGCGGGAGGGCCCGAGCAGTACTTC. Encoded protein: CASSLVAGGPEQYF.

V usage is TRBV7-2 and J usage is TRBJ1-3; no firm D call. The CDR3 has 16 residues. Trimming removed 2 bases from V and 0 bases from J, with 11 bases in between. Germline lookup yields CDR1 SGHTA and CDR2 FQGNSA. The DNA of the CDR3 is TGTGCCAGCAGCTTAAATGTCTTAAGCTCTGGAAACACCATATATTTT. Protein: CASSLNVLSSGNTIYF.